This TCR beta chain was documented in a study of blood T cell repertoires in COVID-19. Germline values: CDR1 LGHNA, CDR2 YNFKEQ. The CDR3 extends over 15 amino acids. With V trimmed by 0 bases and J by 3 bases, 2 bases remained unmatched. Generated by immunoSEQ multiplex PCR, the TCRdb table keeps only in-frame clones and is missing some. Seen here are tens of thousands of clones, 86% observed once, and the top ten hold 22%. This chain uses TRBV4-2 with TRBJ2-5; 9 nucleotides line up with TRBD2. The specimen was peripheral blood. This sequence originates from a woman of 80 years or more in a cohort sampled during active or convalescent COVID-19. Written as DNA, the CDR3 is TGTGCCAGCAGCCAAGATAGCGGGGGTAAAGAGACCCAGTACTTC. As protein: CASSQDSGGKETQYF.